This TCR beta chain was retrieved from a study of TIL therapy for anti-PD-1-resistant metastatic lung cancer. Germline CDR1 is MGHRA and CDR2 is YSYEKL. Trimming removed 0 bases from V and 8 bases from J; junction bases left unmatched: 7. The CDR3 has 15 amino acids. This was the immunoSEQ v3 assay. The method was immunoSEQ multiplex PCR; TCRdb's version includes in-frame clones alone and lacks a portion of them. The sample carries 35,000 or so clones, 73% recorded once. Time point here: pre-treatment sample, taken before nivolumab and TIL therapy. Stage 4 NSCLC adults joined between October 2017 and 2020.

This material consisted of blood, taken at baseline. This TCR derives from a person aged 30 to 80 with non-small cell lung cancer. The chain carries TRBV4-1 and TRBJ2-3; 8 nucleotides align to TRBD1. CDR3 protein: CASSQDPGQGGTQYF. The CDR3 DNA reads TGCGCCAGCAGCCAAGATCCCGGACAGGGTGGTACGCAGTATTTT.